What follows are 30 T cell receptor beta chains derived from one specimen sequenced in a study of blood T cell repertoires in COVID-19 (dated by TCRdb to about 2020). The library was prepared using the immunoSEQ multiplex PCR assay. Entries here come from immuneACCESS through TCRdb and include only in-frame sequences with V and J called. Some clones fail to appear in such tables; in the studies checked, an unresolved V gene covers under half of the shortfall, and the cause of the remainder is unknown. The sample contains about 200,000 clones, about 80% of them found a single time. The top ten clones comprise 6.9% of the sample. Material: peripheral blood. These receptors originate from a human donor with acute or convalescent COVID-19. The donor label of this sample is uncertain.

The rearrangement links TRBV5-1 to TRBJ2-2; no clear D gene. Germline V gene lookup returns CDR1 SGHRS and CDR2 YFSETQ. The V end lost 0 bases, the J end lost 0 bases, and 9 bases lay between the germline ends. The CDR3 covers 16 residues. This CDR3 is CASSLAHSPNTGELFF. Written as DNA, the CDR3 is TGCGCCAGCAGCTTGGCGCACAGTCCGAACACCGGGGAGCTGTTTTTT.

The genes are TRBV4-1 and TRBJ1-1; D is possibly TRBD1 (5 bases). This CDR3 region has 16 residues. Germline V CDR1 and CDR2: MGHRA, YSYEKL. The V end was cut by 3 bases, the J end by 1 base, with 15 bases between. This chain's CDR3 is CASSQVRGSRNTEAFF. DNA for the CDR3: TGCGCCAGCAGCCAGGTTCGGGGGTCAAGGAACACTGAAGCTTTCTTT.

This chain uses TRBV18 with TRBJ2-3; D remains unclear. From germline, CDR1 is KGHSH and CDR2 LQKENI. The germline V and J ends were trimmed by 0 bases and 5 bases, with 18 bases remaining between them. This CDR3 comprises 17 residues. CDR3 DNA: TGTGCCAGCTCACCACCTACGAGGCGGCCGAATGGAGATACGCAGTATTTT. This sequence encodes CASSPPTRRPNGDTQYF.

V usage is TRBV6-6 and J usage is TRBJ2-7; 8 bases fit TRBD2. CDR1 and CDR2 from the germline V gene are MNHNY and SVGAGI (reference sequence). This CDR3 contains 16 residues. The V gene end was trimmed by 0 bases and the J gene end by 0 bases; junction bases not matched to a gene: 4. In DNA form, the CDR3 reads TGTGCCAGCAGTTACTCGGGACTAGGGGGCTCCTACGAGCAGTACTTC. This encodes CASSYSGLGGSYEQYF.

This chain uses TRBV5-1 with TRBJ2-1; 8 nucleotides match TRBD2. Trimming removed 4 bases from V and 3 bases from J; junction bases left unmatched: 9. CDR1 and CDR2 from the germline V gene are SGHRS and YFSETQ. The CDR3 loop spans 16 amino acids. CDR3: CASSPPTGGYYNEQFF. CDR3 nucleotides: TGCGCCAGCAGCCCCCCGACGGGAGGGTACTACAATGAGCAGTTCTTC.

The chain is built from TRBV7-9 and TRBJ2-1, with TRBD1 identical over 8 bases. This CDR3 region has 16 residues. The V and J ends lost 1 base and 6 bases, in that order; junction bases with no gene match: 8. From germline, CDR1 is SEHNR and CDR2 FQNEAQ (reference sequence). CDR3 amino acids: CASSLGGQGARNEQFF. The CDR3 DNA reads TGTGCCAGCAGCTTAGGCGGGCAGGGGGCGCGCAATGAGCAGTTCTTC.

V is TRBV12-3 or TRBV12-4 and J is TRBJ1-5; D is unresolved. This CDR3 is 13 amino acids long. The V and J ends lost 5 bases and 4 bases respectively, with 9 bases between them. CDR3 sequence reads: CASSTYSNQPQHF. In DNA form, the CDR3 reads TGTGCCAGCAGTACCTACAGTAATCAGCCCCAGCATTTT.

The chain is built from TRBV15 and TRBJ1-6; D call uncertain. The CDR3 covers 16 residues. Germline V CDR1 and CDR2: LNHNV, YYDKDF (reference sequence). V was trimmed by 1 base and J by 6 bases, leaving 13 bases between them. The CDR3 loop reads CATSRGRFPSNSPLHF. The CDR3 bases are TGTGCCACCAGCAGAGGGAGGTTCCCCAGTAATTCACCCCTCCACTTT.

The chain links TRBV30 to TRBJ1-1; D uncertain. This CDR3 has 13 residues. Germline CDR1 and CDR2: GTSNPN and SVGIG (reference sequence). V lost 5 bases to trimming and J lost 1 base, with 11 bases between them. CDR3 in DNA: TGTGCCTGGGCCCAGACACAGAACACTGAAGCTTTCTTT. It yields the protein CAWAQTQNTEAFF. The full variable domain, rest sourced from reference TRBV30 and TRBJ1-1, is SQTIHQWPATLVQPVGSPLSLECTVEGTSNPNLYWYRQAAGRGLQLLFYSVGIGQISSEVPQNLSASRPQDRQFILSSKKLLLSDSGFYLCAWAQTQNTEAFFGQGTRLTVV.

This CDR3 reads CASSRALQETQYF. Written as DNA, the CDR3 is TGTGCCAGTAGTAGGGCGCTACAAGAGACCCAGTACTTC. The chain couples TRBV19 to TRBJ2-5, with D unclear. V was cut by 4 bases and J by 2 bases, with 8 bases left in between. The CDR3 runs to 13 residues. Germline CDR1 and CDR2: LNHDA and SQIVND (reference sequence).

The chain's CDR3 is CASSYSRPPLNNEQFF. For the CDR3, the DNA is TGTGCCAGTAGTTACTCCCGTCCTCCCCTGAACAATGAGCAGTTCTTC. The chain is built from TRBV19 and TRBJ2-1; D call uncertain. The germline CDR1 and CDR2 sequences are LNHDA and SQIVND (reference sequence). The CDR3 is 16 residues long. The V and J ends lost 5 bases and 5 bases respectively, with 19 bases between them. Variable domain in full (rest from reference TRBV19 and TRBJ2-1): DGGITQSPKYLFRKEGQNVTLSCEQNLNHDAMYWYRQDPGQGLRLIYYSQIVNDFQKGDIAEGYSVSREKKESFPLTVTSAQKNPTAFYLCASSYSRPPLNNEQFFGPGTRLTVL.

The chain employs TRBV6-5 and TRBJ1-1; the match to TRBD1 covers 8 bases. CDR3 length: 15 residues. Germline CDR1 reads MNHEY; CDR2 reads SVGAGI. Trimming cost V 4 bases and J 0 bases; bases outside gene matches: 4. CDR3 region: CASSSRDRMNTEAFF. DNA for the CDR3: TGTGCCAGCAGTTCCCGGGACAGGATGAACACTGAAGCTTTCTTT.

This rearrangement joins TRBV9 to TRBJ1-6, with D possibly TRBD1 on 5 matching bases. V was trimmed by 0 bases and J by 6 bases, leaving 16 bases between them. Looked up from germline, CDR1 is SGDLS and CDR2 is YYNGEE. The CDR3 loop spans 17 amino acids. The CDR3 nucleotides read TGTGCCAGCAGCGTAGCCGCAGGTCAGGGCTCTAATTCACCCCTCCACTTT. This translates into CASSVAAGQGSNSPLHF.

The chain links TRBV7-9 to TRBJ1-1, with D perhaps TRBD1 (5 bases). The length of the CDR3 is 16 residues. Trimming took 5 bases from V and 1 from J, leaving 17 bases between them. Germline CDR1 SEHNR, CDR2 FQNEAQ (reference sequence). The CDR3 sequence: CASSPNPGRANTEAFF. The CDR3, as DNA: TGTGCCAGCAGCCCCAACCCAGGCAGGGCGAACACTGAAGCTTTCTTT.

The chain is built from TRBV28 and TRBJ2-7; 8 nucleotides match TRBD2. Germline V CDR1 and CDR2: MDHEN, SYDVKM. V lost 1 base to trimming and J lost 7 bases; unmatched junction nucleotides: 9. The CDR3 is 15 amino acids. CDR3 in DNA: TGTGCCAGCAGTTTATCCTCAGCGGGAGTTGGGGAGCAGTACTTC. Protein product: CASSLSSAGVGEQYF.

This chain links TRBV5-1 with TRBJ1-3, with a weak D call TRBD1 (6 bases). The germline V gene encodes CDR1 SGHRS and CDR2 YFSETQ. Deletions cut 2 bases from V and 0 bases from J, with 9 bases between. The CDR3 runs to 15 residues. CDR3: CASSLTGLSGNTIYF. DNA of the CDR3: TGCGCCAGCAGCTTAACAGGGCTCTCTGGAAACACCATATATTTT.

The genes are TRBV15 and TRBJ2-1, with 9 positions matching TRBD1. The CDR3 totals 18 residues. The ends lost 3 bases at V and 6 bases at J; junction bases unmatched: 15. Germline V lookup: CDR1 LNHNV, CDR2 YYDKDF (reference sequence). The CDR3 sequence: CATSRPFLQGALTNEQFF. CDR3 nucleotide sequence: TGTGCCACCAGCAGGCCCTTCCTACAGGGGGCGCTGACCAATGAGCAGTTCTTC.

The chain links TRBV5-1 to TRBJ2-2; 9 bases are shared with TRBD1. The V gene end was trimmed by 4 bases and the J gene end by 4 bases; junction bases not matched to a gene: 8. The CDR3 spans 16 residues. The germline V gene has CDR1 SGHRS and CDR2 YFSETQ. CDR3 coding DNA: TGCGCCAGCAGCATGGGGGACAGGGCGCCCACCGGGGAGCTGTTTTTT. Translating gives CASSMGDRAPTGELFF.

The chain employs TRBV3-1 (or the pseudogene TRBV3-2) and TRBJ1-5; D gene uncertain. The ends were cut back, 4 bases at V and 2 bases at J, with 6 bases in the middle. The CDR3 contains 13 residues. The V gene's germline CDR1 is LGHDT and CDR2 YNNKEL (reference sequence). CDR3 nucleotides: TGTGCCAGCAGCCGACAAGGCAATCAGCCCCAGCATTTT. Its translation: CASSRQGNQPQHF.

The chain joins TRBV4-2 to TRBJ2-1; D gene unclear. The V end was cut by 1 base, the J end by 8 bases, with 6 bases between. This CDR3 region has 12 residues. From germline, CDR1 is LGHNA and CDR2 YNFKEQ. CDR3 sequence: CASSQGAYEQFF. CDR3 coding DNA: TGTGCCAGCAGCCAAGGGGCCTATGAGCAGTTCTTC.

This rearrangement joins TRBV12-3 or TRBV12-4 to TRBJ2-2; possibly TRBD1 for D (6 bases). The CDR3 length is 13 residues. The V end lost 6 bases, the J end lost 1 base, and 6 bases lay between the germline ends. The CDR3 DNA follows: TGTGCCAGCAGACAGGGGAACACCGGGGAGCTGTTTTTT. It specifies CASRQGNTGELFF.

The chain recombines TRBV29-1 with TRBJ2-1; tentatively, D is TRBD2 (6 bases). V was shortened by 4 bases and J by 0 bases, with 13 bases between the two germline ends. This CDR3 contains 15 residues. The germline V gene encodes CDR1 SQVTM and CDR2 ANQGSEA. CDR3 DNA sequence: TGCAGCGTTGCTGCGGGGCTAAGCTCCTACAATGAGCAGTTCTTC. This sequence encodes CSVAAGLSSYNEQFF.

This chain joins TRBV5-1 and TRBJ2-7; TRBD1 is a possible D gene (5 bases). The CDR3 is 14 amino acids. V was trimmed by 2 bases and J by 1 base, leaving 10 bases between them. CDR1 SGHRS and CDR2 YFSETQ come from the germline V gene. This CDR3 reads CASSFLDTSYEQYF. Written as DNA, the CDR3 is TGCGCCAGCAGCTTCCTGGACACGTCCTACGAGCAGTACTTC.

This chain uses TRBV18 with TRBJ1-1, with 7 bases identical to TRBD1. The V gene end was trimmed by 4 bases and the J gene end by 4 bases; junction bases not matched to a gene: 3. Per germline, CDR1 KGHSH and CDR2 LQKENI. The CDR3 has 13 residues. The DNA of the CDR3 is TGTGCCAGCTCACTCCGACAGGGCACTGAAGCTTTCTTT. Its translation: CASSLRQGTEAFF.

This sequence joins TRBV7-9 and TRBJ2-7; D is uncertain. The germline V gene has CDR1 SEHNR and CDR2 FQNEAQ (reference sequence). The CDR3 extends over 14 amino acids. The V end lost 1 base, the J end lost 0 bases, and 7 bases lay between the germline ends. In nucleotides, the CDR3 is TGTGCCAGCAGCTTAGAACGGAGCTCCTACGAGCAGTACTTC. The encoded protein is CASSLERSSYEQYF.

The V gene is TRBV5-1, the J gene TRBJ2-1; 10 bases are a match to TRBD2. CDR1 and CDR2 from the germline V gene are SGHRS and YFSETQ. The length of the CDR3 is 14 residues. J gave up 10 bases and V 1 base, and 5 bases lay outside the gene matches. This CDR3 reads CASSLPAGGGEQFF. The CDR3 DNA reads TGCGCCAGCAGCTTGCCAGCGGGAGGGGGGGAGCAGTTCTTC.

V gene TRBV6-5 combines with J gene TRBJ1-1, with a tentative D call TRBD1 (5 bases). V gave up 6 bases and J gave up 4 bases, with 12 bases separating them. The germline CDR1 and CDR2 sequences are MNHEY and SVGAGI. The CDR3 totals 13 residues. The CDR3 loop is CASRVREGTEAFF. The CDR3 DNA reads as TGTGCCAGCAGGGTCAGGGAGGGCACTGAAGCTTTCTTT.

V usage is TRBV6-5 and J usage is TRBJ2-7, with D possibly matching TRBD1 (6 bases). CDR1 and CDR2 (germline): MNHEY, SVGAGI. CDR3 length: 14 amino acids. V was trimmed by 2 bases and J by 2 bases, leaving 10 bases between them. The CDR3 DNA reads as TGTGCCAGCAGTTACCAGGGGATCGCCTACGAGCAGTACTTC. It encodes CASSYQGIAYEQYF.

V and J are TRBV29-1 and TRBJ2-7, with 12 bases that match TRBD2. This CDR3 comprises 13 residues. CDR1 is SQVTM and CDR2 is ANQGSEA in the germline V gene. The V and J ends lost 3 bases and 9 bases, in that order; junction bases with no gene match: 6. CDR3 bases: TGCAGCGTTGAGACTAGCGGGAGTATTTCGCAGTACTTC. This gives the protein CSVETSGSISQYF.

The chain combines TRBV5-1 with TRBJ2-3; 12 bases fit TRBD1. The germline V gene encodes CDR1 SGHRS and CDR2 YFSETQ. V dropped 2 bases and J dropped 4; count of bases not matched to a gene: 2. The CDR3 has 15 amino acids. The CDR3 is CASSLGTGGADTQYF. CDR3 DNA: TGCGCCAGCAGCTTAGGGACAGGGGGCGCAGATACGCAGTATTTT.